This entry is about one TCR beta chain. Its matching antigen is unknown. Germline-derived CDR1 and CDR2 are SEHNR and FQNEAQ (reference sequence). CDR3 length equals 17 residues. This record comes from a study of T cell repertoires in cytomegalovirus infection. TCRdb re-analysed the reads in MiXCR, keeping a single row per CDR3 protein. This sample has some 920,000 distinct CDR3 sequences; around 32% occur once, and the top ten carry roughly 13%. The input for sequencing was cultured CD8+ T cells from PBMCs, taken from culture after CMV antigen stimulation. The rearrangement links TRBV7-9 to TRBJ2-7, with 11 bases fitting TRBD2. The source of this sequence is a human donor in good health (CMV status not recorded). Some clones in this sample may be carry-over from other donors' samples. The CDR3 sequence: CANSPGLAEDRSYEQYV. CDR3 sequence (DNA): TGTGCCAACAGCCCGGGACTAGCGGAGGACCGCTCCTACGAGCAGTACGTC.